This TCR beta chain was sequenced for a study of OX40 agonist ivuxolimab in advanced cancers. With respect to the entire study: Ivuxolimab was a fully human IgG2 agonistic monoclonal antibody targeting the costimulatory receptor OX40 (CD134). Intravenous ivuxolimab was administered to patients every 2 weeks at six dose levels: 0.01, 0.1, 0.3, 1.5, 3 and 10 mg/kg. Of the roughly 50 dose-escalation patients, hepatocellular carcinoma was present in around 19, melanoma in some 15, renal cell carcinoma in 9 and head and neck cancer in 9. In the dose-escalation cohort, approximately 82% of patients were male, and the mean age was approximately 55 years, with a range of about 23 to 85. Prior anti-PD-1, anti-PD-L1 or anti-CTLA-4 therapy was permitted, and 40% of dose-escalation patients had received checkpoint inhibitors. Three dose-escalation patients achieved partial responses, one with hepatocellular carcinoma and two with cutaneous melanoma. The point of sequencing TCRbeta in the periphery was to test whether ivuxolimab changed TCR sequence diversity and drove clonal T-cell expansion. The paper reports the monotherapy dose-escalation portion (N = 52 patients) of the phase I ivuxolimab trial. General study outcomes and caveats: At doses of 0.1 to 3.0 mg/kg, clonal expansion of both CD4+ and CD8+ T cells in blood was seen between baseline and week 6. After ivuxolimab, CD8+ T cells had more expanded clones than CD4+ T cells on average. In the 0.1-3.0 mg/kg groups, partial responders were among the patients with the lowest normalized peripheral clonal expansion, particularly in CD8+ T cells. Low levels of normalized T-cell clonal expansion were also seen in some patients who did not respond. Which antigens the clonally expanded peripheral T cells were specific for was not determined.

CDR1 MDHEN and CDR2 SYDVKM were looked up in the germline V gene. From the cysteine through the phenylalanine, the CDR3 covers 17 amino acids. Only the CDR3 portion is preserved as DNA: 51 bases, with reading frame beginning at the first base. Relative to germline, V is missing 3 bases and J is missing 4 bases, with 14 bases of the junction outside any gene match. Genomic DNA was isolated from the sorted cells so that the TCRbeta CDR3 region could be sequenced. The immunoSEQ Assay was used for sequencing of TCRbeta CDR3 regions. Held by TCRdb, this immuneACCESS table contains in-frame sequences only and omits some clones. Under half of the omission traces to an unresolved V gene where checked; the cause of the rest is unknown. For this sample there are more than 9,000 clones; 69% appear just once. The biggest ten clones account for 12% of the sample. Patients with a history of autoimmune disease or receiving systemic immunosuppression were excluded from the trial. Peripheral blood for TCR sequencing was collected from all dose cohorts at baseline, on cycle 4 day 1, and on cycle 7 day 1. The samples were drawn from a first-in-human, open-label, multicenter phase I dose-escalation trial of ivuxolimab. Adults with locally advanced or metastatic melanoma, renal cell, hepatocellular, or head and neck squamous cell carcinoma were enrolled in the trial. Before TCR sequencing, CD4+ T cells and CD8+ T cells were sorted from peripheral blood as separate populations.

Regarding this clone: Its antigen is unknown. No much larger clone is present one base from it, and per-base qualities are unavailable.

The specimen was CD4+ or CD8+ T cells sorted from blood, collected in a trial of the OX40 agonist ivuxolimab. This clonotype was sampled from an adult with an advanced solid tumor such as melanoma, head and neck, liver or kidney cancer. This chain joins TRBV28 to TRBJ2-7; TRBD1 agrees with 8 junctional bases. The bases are TGTGCCAGCAGTTTCGTTACCGGGACAGGCCGTTCTTACGAGCAGTACTTC. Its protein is CASSFVTGTGRSYEQYF.